This entry is about one T cell receptor (beta chain). Only in-frame clones appear in the TCRdb table, and some are missing; sequencing was by immunoSEQ multiplex PCR. The sample carries 55,000 to 80,000 clones, around four fifths recorded once. This sample is drawn from a study of blood T cell repertoires in COVID-19. Across the whole study: From T cells, B-cell-depleted T cells, or PBMCs came the material, which was cDNA or gDNA.

Germline V gene sequence: CDR1 MNHEY, CDR2 SVGEGT. Trimming at V came to 3 bases and at J to 5 bases, leaving 9 bases not matched to a gene. This CDR3 spans 17 amino acids. Material for sequencing was peripheral blood. This TCR was sampled from a man between 45 and 60 years old with active COVID-19. V is TRBV6-2 or TRBV6-3 and J is TRBJ2-5; TRBD2 agrees at 13 bases. The CDR3 is CASSYSRLAGGEETQYF. In DNA form, the CDR3 reads TGTGCCAGCAGTTATTCGAGACTAGCGGGAGGAGAGGAGACCCAGTACTTC.